This paragraph covers one T cell receptor beta chain sequence. Its antigen is still unknown. Time point defined: cycle 4 day 1 (C4D1), after five to seven weeks of nivolumab. All patients experienced relapse after autologous stem cell transplantation, and brentuximab vedotin exposure was variable. The sample comes from a study of PD-1 blockade in classical Hodgkin lymphoma. Study-wide findings and caveats: Newly diagnosed patients were said to have less baseline TCR diversity than healthy donors did. CD4+ TCR diversity, unlike CD8+, climbed significantly by C4D1.

V gave up 0 bases and J gave up 4 bases, with 14 bases separating them. The CDR3 covers 16 residues. The V gene's germline CDR1 is SGDLS and CDR2 YYNGEE. Measured with immunoSEQ multiplex PCR; TCRdb has only the in-frame clones, and not every one. Found here are some 13,000 clones, approximately 81% of them singletons; the top ten hold approximately 17%. The TCR originated in a human donor with classical Hodgkin lymphoma. The sequencing here drew on peripheral blood mononuclear cells (PBMCs), taken before the fourth cycle of nivolumab. The rearrangement uses TRBV9 and TRBJ2-1; the D gene is possibly TRBD2 (7 bases). The CDR3 DNA reads TGTGCCAGCAGCGTAGAAGGGAGGGGGGGTTACAATGAGCAGTTCTTC. Translation: CASSVEGRGGYNEQFF.